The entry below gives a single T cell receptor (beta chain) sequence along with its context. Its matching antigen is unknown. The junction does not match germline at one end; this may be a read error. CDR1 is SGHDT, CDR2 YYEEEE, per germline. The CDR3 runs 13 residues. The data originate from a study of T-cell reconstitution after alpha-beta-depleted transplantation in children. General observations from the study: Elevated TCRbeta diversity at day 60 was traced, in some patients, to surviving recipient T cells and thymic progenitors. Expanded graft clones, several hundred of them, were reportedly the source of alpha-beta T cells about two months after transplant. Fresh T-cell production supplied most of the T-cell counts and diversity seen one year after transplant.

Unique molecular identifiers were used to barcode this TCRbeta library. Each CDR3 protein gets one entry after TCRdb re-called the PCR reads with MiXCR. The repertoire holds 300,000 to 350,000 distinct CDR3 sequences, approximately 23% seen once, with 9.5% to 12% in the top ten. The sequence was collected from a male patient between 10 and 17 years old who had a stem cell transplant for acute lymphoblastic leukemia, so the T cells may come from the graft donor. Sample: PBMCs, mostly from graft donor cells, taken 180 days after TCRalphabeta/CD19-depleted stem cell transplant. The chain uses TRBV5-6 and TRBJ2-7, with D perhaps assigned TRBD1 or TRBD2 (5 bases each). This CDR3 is CASSYGASCEQYF. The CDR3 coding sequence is TGTGCCAGCAGCTACGGGGCCTCCTGCGAGCAGTACTTC.